This TCR delta chain was recovered during a study of Vδ1+ human thymocytes. Study-level points and caveats: Thymic TRG and TRD repertoires appeared highly polyclonal, with Gaussian CDR3 length distributions. Around 20% of thymic delta-chain sequences were Vdelta2, with few Vdelta3, unlike blood Vdelta1+ controls.

Sequences come from RNA converted to cDNA by reverse transcription. The CDR3 regions were amplified by multiplex PCR from V-gene primers to a constant-region primer. TCRdb repeated clone calling on the multiplex PCR reads with CATT. The sample records 20,000 to 25,000 delta-chain clones, roughly 8% being singletons. Concerning this clone: Its target is unknown.

V was pared by 1 base and J by 0 bases, with 20 bases of the junction left unmatched. The CDR3 length is 21 residues. Germline CDR1 TSWWSYY, CDR2 QGS. Sequencing was performed on Vdelta1+ gamma-delta thymocytes from the thymus. Subset described: FACS-sorted CD3+ TCRalphabeta- TCRVdelta1+ TCRVdelta2- thymocytes. The J gene is TRDJ1, the V gene TRDV1; 7 positions agree with TRDD2. The clonotype originates from a child less than two years old who had congenital heart surgery. CDR3 in amino acids: CALGEPRPSSLGGVYTDKLIF. The CDR3, as DNA: TGTGCTCTTGGGGAACCCCGGCCTTCCTCTTTAGGAGGGGTGTACACCGATAAACTCATCTTT.